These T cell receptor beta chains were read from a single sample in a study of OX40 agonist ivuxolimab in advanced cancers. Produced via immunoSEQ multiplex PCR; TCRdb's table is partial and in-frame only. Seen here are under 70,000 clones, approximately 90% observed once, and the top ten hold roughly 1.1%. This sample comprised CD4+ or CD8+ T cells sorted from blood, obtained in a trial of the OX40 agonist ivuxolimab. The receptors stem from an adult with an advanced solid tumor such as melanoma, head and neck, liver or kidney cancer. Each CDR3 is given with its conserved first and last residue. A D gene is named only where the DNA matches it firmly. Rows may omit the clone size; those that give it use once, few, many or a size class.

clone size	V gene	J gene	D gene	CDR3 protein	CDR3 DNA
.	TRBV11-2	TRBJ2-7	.	CASSLGLSGPYEQYF	TGTGCCAGCAGCTTAGGGTTATCTGGCCCCTACGAGCAGTACTTC
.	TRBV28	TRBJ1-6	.	CASSLIGSPLHF	TGTGCCAGCAGTTTAATTGGGTCACCCCTCCACTTT
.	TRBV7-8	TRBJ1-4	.	CASSLEAGPSEKLFF	TGTGCCAGCAGCTTAGAGGCAGGGCCCAGTGAAAAACTGTTTTTT
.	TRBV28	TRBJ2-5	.	CASSLGAPGWGQETQYF	TGTGCCAGCAGTTTAGGGGCCCCCGGTTGGGGGCAAGAGACCCAGTACTTC
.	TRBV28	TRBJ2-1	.	CASTRRRGEQFF	TGTGCCAGCACCCGTCGACGCGGGGAGCAGTTCTTC
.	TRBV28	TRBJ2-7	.	CASSPPQGAGVYEQYF	TGTGCCAGCAGTCCTCCCCAGGGGGCGGGAGTCTACGAGCAGTACTTC
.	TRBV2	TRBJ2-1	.	CASRLYNEQFF	TGTGCCAGCAGGCTTTACAATGAGCAGTTCTTC
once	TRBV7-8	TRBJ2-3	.	CASSLSGHISTDTQYF	TGTGCCAGCAGCTTATCGGGACACATAAGCACAGATACGCAGTATTTT
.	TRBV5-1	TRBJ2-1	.	CASSFQRRAEYNEQFF	TGCGCCAGCAGCTTCCAGCGGAGGGCCGAGTACAATGAGCAGTTCTTC
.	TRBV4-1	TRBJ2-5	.	CASSQESDLQETQYF	TGCGCCAGCAGCCAAGAATCCGACTTACAAGAGACCCAGTACTTC
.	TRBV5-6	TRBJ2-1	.	CASSLSGGQFF	TGTGCCAGCAGCTTGTCCGGGGGGCAGTTCTTC
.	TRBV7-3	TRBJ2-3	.	CASSLTNTDTQYF	TGTGCCAGCAGCTTGACGAACACAGATACGCAGTATTTT
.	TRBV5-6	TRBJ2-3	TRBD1	CASSARTGGTDTQYF	TGTGCCAGCAGCGCAAGGACAGGGGGGACAGATACGCAGTATTTT
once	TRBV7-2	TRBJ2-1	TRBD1	CASSLGQGLNEQFF	TGTGCCAGCAGCTTAGGACAGGGATTAAATGAGCAGTTCTTC
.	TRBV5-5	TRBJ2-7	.	CASSFFLPYEQYF	TGTGCCAGCAGCTTTTTTCTACCCTACGAGCAGTACTTC
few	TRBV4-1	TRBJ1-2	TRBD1	CASSREGRDRDGYTF	TGCGCCAGCAGCCGGGAAGGGAGGGACAGGGATGGCTACACCTTC
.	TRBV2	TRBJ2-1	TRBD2	CASSDPGGPSNEQFF	TGTGCCAGCAGTGATCCGGGAGGGCCCTCGAATGAGCAGTTCTTC
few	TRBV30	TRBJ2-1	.	CAWSVRGLGQFF	TGTGCCTGGAGTGTACGGGGACTCGGGCAGTTCTTC
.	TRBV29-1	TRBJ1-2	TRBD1	CSVGGTGGDYGYTF	TGCAGCGTTGGTGGGACAGGGGGTGATTATGGCTACACCTTC
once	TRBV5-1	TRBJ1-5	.	CASSPGGGSNQPQHF	TGCGCCAGCAGCCCCGGTGGGGGTAGCAATCAGCCCCAGCATTTT
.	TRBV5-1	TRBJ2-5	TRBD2	CASSQNQAGVETQYF	TGCGCCAGCAGCCAGAACCAAGCGGGAGTTGAGACCCAGTACTTC
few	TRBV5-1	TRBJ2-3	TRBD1	CASSLGQGLTDTQYF	TGCGCCAGCAGCTTGGGACAGGGATTGACAGATACGCAGTATTTT
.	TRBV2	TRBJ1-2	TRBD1	CASSEVPPGQANGYTF	TGTGCCAGCAGTGAAGTCCCACCTGGACAGGCGAATGGCTACACCTTC